This T cell receptor (beta chain) was captured in a study of blood T cell repertoires in COVID-19 (dated by TCRdb to 2018 to 2020). A note on the overall study: Samples from collaborators originated in the United States, Italy and Spain and spanned both the acute and convalescent phases of COVID-19. The samples were drawn from the first 160 participants of the ongoing ImmuneRACE study and from 1,254 subjects provided by 6 global collaborators. The prospective study material was composed of cDNA or gDNA derived from T cells, B-cell-depleted T cells, or PBMCs. A de-identified subject ID, COVID-19 status, age in years and sex were almost always included in the sample metadata. Where available, HLA class I and class II types were obtained from metadata supplied by the sample provider rather than from assay-based typing. The repertoires were made available in a free public database intended to serve as a resource for research on the immune response to SARS-CoV-2. Deeply sampled blood TCRbeta repertoires from subjects exposed to, actively infected with, or recovered from COVID-19 were included in the dataset.

As concerns this clone: This receptor's antigen is unknown. Base qualities are not at hand, and no much larger clone is one base apart.

TCRbeta CDR3 regions were amplified from genomic DNA using the immunoSEQ Assay, a bias-controlled multiplex PCR. From the authors' description of their analysis: The number of nucleated cells in each sample was estimated from the amplification of reference gene primers within the assay. Sequence reads were collapsed and filtered to measure the absolute abundance of every unique TCRbeta CDR3 rearrangement. For each sample, productive Simpson clonality was calculated as the square root of Simpson's diversity index across productive rearrangements. The immuneACCESS repertoire file appears here via TCRdb, limited to in-frame rearrangements. These files lack a portion of the clones; in checked studies, under half of the deficit traces to unresolved V genes, and the cause of the others is not known. V and J calls and clone size follow that table, whereas D and trimming were derived from the DNA. In all, the sample holds just over 65,000 clones, and around nine tenths of those were seen once. Clones ranked in the top ten supply about 1.3% of the sample.

As encoded in the germline V gene (reference sequence), CDR1 is LNHDA while CDR2 is SQIVND. The junction carries 12 bases between V and J, which are trimmed by 3 bases and 0 bases respectively. CDR3 length: 16 amino acids, cysteine to phenylalanine. Just CDR3 DNA is preserved here, 48 bases in frame from base 1. Overall results and qualifications from the work: The amount of clinical and demographic metadata varied by source and participant and was provided uncurated.

Whole blood was collected in K2EDTA tubes by collaborating institutions according to the institutions' own protocols. For TCRbeta analysis, collaborators shipped samples in one of three forms: frozen whole blood, isolated PBMCs, or DNA extracted from either of those sample types. Specimen: peripheral blood. The source is a man aged 60-69 years with acute or convalescent COVID-19. The chain is made from TRBV19 and TRBJ2-1; a weak D assignment points to TRBD2 (6 bases agree). The nucleotide sequence is given as TGTGCCAGTAGTATGGCCGTCGGGAGCTCCTACAATGAGCAGTTCTTC. This is translated as CASSMAVGSSYNEQFF.